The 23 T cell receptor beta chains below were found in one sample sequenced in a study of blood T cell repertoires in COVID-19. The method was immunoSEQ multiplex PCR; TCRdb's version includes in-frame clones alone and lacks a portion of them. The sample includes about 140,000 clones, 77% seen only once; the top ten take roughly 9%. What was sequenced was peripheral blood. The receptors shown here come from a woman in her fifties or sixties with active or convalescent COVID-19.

The CDR3 is CASSRQDREDYGYTF. In DNA form, the CDR3 reads TGTGCCAGCAGCCGGCAAGACAGGGAAGACTATGGCTACACCTTC. The V gene is TRBV4-2, the J gene TRBJ1-2; 7 bases are a match to TRBD1. This CDR3 region has 15 residues. V shed 4 bases and J 3 bases; nucleotides not matched to a gene: 8. Germline V lookup: CDR1 LGHNA, CDR2 YNFKEQ.

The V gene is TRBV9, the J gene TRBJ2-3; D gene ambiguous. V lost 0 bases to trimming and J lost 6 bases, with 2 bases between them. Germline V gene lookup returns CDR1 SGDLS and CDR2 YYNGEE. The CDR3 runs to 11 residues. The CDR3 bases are TGTGCCAGCAGCGTAGCTGATACGCAGTATTTT. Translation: CASSVADTQYF.

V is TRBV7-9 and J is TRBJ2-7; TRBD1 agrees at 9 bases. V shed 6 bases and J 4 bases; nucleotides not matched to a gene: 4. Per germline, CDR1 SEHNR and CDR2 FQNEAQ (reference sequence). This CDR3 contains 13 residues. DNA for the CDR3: TGTGCCAGCAGACGGACAGGGGCGTACGAGCAGTACTTC. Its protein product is CASRRTGAYEQYF.

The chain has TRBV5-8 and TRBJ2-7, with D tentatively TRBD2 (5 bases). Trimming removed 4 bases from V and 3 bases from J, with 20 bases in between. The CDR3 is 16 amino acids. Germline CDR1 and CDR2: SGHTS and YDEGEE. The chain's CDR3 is CASSVTITPAGYEQYF. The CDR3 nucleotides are TGTGCCAGCAGCGTCACCATTACGCCCGCGGGCTACGAGCAGTACTTC.

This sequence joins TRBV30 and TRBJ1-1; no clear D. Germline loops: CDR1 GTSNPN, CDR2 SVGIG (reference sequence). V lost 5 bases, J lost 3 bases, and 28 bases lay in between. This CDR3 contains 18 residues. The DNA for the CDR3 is TGTGCCTGGTCGGTCTCCGCGTTTAATGGGGAGGTGGACACTGAAGCTTTCTTT. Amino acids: CAWSVSAFNGEVDTEAFF.

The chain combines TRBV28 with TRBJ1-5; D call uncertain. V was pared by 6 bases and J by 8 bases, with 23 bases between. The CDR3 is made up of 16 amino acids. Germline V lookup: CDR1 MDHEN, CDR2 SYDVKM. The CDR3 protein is CASSLAESPLIEPQHF. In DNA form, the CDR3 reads TGTGCCAGCAGCCTCGCGGAGAGTCCCTTGATTGAGCCCCAGCATTTT. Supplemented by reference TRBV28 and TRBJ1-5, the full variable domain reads DVKVTQSSRYLVKRTGEKVFLECVQDMDHENMFWYRQDPGLGLRLIYFSYDVKMKEKGDIPEGYSVSREKKERFSLILESASTNQTSMYLCASSLAESPLIEPQHFGDGTRLSIL.

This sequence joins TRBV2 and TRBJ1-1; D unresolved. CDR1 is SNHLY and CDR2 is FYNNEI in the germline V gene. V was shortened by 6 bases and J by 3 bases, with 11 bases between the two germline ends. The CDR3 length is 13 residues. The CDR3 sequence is CASRLLRDTEAFF. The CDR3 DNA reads TGTGCCAGCAGGCTCTTACGGGACACTGAAGCTTTCTTT.

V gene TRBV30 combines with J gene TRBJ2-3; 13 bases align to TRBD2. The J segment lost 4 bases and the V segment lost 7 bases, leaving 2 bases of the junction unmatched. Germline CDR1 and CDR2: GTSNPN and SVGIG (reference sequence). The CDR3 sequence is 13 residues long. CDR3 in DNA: TGTGCCTTTGGACTAGCGGGAGCAGATACGCAGTATTTT. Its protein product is CAFGLAGADTQYF.

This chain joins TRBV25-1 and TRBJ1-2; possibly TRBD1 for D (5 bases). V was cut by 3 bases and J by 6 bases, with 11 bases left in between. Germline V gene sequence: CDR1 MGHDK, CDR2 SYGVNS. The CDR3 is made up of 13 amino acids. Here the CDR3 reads CASSDIPRDGYTF. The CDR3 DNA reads TGTGCCAGCAGTGATATCCCCAGGGATGGCTACACCTTC.

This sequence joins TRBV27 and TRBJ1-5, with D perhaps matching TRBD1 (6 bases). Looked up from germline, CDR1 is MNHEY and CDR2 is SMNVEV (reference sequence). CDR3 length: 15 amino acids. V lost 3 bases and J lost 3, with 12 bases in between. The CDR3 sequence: CASSFQWGLNQPQHF. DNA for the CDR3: TGTGCCAGCAGTTTCCAATGGGGGCTCAATCAGCCCCAGCATTTT.

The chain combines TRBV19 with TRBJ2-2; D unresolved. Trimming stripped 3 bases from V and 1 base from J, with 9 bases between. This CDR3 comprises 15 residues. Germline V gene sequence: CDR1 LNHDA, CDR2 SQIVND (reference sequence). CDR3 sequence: CASSISHRNTGELFF. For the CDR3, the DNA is TGTGCCAGTAGTATTAGTCACCGGAACACCGGGGAGCTGTTTTTT.

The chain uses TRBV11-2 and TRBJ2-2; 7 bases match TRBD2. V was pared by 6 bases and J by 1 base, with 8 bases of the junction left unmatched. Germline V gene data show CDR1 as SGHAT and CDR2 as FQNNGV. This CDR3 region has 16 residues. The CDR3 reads CASRPTSAKNTGELFF. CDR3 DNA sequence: TGTGCCAGCAGACCCACTAGCGCCAAGAACACCGGGGAGCTGTTTTTT.

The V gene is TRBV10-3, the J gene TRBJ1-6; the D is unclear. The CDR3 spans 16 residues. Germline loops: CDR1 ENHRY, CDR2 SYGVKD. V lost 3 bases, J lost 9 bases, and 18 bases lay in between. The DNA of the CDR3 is TGTGCCATCAGTGACTCGGCCGGGAGCTATGGTTCACCCCTCCACTTT. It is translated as CAISDSAGSYGSPLHF.

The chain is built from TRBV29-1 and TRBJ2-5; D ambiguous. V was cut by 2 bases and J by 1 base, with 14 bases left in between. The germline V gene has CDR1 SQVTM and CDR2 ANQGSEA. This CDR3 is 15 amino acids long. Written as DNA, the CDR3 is TGCAGCGTTGAATCAATCCACCTAATCCAAGAGACCCAGTACTTC. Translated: CSVESIHLIQETQYF. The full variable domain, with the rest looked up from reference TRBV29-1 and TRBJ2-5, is SAVISQKPSRDICQRGTSLTIQCQVDSQVTMMFWYRQQPGQSLTLIATANQGSEATYESGFVIDKFPISRPNLTFSTLTVSNMSPEDSSIYLCSVESIHLIQETQYFGPGTRLLVL.

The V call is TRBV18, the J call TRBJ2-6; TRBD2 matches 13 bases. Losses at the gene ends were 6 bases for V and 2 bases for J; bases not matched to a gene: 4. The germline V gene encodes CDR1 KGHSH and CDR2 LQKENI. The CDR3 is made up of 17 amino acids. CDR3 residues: CASSPGTSGTGANVLTF. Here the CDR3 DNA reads TGTGCCAGCTCCCCCGGGACTAGCGGGACTGGGGCCAACGTCCTGACTTTC.

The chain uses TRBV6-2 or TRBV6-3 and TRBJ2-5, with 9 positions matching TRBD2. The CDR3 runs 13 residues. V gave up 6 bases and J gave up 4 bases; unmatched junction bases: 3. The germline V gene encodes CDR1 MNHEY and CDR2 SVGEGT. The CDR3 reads CASSRGLAETQYF. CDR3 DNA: TGTGCCAGCAGCCGGGGACTAGCAGAGACCCAGTACTTC.

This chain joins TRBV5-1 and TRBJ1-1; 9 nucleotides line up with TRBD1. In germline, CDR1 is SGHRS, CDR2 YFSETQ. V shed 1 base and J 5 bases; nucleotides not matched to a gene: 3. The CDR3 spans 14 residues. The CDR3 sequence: CASSLWDRETEAFF. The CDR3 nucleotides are TGCGCCAGCAGCTTGTGGGACAGGGAAACTGAAGCTTTCTTT.

CDR3 amino acids: CASGDNYEQYF. CDR3 DNA: TGTGCCAGCGGCGATAACTACGAGCAGTACTTC. V gene TRBV9 combines with J gene TRBJ2-7; no reliable D call. Germline assignment: CDR1 SGDLS and CDR2 YYNGEE. The CDR3 loop spans 11 amino acids. Deletions cut 7 bases from V and 3 bases from J, with 8 bases between.

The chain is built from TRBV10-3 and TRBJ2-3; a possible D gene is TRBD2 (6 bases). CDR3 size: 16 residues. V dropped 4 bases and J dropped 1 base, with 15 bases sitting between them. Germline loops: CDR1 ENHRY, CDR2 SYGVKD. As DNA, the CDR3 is TGTGCCATCAGTGTGGCCGACTCTAGCGGCACAGATACGCAGTATTTT. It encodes CAISVADSSGTDTQYF.

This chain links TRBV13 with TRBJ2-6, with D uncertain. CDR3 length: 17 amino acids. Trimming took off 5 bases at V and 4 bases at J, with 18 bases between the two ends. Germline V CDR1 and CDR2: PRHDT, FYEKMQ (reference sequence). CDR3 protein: CASSRSTGVTGANVLTF. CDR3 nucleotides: TGTGCCAGCAGCCGTTCCACCGGAGTTACCGGGGCCAACGTCCTGACTTTC. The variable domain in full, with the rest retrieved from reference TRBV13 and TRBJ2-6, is AAGVIQSPRHLIKEKRETATLKCYPIPRHDTVYWYQQGPGQDPQFLISFYEKMQSDKGSIPDRFSAQQFSDYHSELNMSSLELGDSALYFCASSRSTGVTGANVLTFGAGSRLTVL.

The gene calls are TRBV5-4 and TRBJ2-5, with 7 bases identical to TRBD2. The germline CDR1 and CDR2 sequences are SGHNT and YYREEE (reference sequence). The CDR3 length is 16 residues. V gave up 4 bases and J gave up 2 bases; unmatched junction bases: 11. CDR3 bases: TGTGCCAGCAGCCCGGGGGGAGGGGTACCGCAAGAGACCCAGTACTTC. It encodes CASSPGGGVPQETQYF.

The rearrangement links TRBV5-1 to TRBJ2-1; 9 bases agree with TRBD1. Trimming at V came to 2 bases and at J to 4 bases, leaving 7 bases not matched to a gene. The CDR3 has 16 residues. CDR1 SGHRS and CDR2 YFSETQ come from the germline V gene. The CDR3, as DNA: TGCGCCAGCAGCTTCGGCGGGACAGGGTCGTACAATGAGCAGTTCTTC. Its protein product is CASSFGGTGSYNEQFF.

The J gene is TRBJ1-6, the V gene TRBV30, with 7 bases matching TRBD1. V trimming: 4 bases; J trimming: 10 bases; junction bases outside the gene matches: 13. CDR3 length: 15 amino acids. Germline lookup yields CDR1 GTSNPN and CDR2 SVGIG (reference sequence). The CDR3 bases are TGTGCCTGGACAGGAGGGGGCGCAGGTGAATCACCCCTCCACTTT. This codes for CAWTGGGAGESPLHF.